These T cell receptor beta chains were read from a single sample in a study of T cell repertoires in urothelial bladder cancer. Sequencing was performed with immunoSEQ multiplex PCR; in TCRdb, only in-frame clones are kept and a portion is missing. The data show some 14,000 clones, 60% to 70% seen once. Sequenced material: tumor-infiltrating cells from bladder cancer. The receptor source for this set is a human donor with urothelial carcinoma. Both conserved end residues are part of each CDR3. Size is omitted from some rows. Given values are once, few, many or a class for expanded clones.

>TRBV19|-
CASSLSGSSYNEQFF
>TRBV2|-
CASRRRTSGGAKETQYF
>TRBV11-3|few
CASSLRTGGPDETQYF
>TRBV6-5|few
CASSSQGLTNEKLFF
>TRBV6-5|-
CASSYSGQESYGYTF
>TRBV4-3|-
CASSQAAKQGNQPQHF
>TRBV10-1|-
CASSEEGTGANVLTF
>TRBV27|-
CASSLSTIAGGPQSEQFF
>TRBV6-1|-
CASGTAIQETQYF
>TRBV7-3|once
CASRLRAGTDTQYF
>TRBV4-1|-
CASSQETVRDSRIQYF
>TRBV9|-
CASSVGDFSTDTQYF
>TRBV6-5|-
CASSYERARFEQYF
>TRBV11-2|-
CASSKRDSLAKNIQYF
>TRBV7-9|few
CASSLSRGDSPLHF
>TRBV30|-
CAWTGTIRETQYF
>TRBV6-5|medium-sized
CASSRRNTEAFF
>TRBV18|medium-sized
CASSDGHTEAFF
>TRBV4-2|-
CASSQPGTENTEAFF
>TRBV5-6|once
CASSQGPATDTQYF
>TRBV19|-
CASSIFGSETQYF
>TRBV5-4|-
CASSQGGGPWNEQFF
>TRBV7-6|-
CASSSRQAKLFF
>TRBV5-1|-
CASSLGLAGGYNEQFF
>TRBV12-5|-
CASGFDATSTDTQYF
>TRBV5-6|-
CASSLWGGRFGELFF
>TRBV7-3|-
CASSLAGGADTQYF
>TRBV18|-
CASSPQAPSLQETQYF
>TRBV19|-
CASSIRDLRGETQYF
>TRBV6-5|-
CASSYENEQFF
>TRBV7-9|-
CASSLAQISYNEQFF
>TRBV14|-
CASSPDSLLGYTF
>TRBV7-9|once
CASSSSWTGSNEVHEQYF
>TRBV4-2|-
CASSLYQGPQETQYF
>TRBV2|few
CASSEARGSGGRELFF
>TRBV10-3|once
CAISESPGVSDEQFF
>TRBV12-5|-
CASGFMTAYTGELFF
>TRBV7-9|-
CASSLLWAGGREKLFF
>TRBV4-3|-
CASSQERGAMNEQFF
>TRBV29-1|-
CSGVRLAGRTDTQYF
>TRBV6-6|-
CASRGTSYNEQFF
>TRBV7-9|-
CASSLFGGQGTDTQYF
>TRBV5-1|-
CASSLERDTQYF
>TRBV6-6|few
CASRGLYEQYF
>TRBV5-6|-
CASSPGLGGDTQYF
>TRBV12-5|few
CASASRNQPQHF
>TRBV7-8|few
CASGPRWGIGLYGYTF